Listed below are T cell receptor beta chains from one sample, sequenced in a study of blood T cell repertoires in COVID-19. The protocol was immunoSEQ multiplex PCR, while the TCRdb copy is restricted to in-frame clones and leaves out a portion. The sample includes 110,000 or so clones, approximately 81% seen only once; the top ten take 1.5% to 1.7%. The specimen sequenced was peripheral blood. The receptors shown here come from a man aged 50-59 years with acute or convalescent COVID-19. CDR3s include the opening cysteine and the closing phenylalanine or tryptophan. The D gene is left open where the match is weak. The listing skips clone size in some rows; elsewhere it reads once, few, many or a size class.

abundance: .; v_gene: TRBV5-5; j_gene: TRBJ1-2; d_gene: .; CDR3nt: TGTGCCAGCAGCGAGAGTTTAACCCGAGACTATGGCTACACCTTC; CDR3aa: CASSESLTRDYGYTF
abundance: few; v_gene: TRBV5-4; j_gene: TRBJ1-1; d_gene: .; CDR3nt: TGTGCCAGCAGCTTGGAGCTAAACACTGAAGCTTTCTTT; CDR3aa: CASSLELNTEAFF
abundance: .; v_gene: TRBV10-3; j_gene: TRBJ2-3; d_gene: .; CDR3nt: TGTGCCATCAGTGAGTCTTCGGATACGCAGTATTTT; CDR3aa: CAISESSDTQYF
abundance: .; v_gene: TRBV27; j_gene: TRBJ1-6; d_gene: TRBD1; CDR3nt: TGTGCCAGCAGTTTATCACCGGGACAGGGATCTAATTCACCCCTCCACTTT; CDR3aa: CASSLSPGQGSNSPLHF
abundance: .; v_gene: TRBV21-1; j_gene: TRBJ1-4; d_gene: .; CDR3nt: TGTGCCAGCAGCAATAAAGGGACAGGCGGAGAAAAACTGTTTTTT; CDR3aa: CASSNKGTGGEKLFF
abundance: few; v_gene: TRBV16; j_gene: TRBJ2-3; d_gene: TRBD1; CDR3nt: TGTGCCAGCAGCCCTAAGGGACAGACGCAGTATTTT; CDR3aa: CASSPKGQTQYF
abundance: .; v_gene: TRBV25-1; j_gene: TRBJ1-6; d_gene: .; CDR3nt: TGTGCCAGCAGTGAAGGCACCGCCAATTCACCCCTCCACTTT; CDR3aa: CASSEGTANSPLHF
abundance: .; v_gene: TRBV12-3/TRBV12-4; j_gene: TRBJ1-2; d_gene: .; CDR3nt: TGTGCCAGCAGTTTATTTAGCTATGGCTACACCTTC; CDR3aa: CASSLFSYGYTF
abundance: once; v_gene: TRBV2; j_gene: TRBJ1-1; d_gene: .; CDR3nt: TGTGCCAGCAGTGAAGCGGGGGCAGGAGGTGAAGCTTTCTTT; CDR3aa: CASSEAGAGGEAFF
abundance: .; v_gene: TRBV24-1; j_gene: TRBJ1-2; d_gene: TRBD1; CDR3nt: TGTGCCACCAGTGATTCAGGGGGACCTAACTATGGCTACACCTTC; CDR3aa: CATSDSGGPNYGYTF
abundance: once; v_gene: TRBV5-1; j_gene: TRBJ1-6; d_gene: .; CDR3nt: TGCGCCCGCTGGTTGTGGCGGGGCGGGGGGGGTTCACCCCTCCACTTT; CDR3aa: CARWLWRGGGGSPLHF
abundance: .; v_gene: TRBV11-3; j_gene: TRBJ2-1; d_gene: .; CDR3nt: TGTGCCAGCAGCCGGGGCGGGGGCGGATCTAGTGAGCAGTTCTTC; CDR3aa: CASSRGGGGSSEQFF
abundance: few; v_gene: TRBV10-3; j_gene: TRBJ2-2; d_gene: TRBD2; CDR3nt: TGTGCCATGGGAGGGGTTCGAGCCGGGGAGCTGTTTTTT; CDR3aa: CAMGGVRAGELFF
abundance: .; v_gene: TRBV19; j_gene: TRBJ1-5; d_gene: TRBD1; CDR3nt: TGTGCCAGTAGTACCCAGACAGGGGGCGCTTTGGACAATCAGCCCCAGCATTTT; CDR3aa: CASSTQTGGALDNQPQHF
abundance: .; v_gene: TRBV5-1; j_gene: TRBJ2-2; d_gene: TRBD1; CDR3nt: TGCGCCAGCAGCTGGACAGGAACCGGGGAGCTGTTTTTT; CDR3aa: CASSWTGTGELFF
abundance: .; v_gene: TRBV6-6; j_gene: TRBJ1-2; d_gene: .; CDR3nt: TGTGCCAGCAAGGACAGCGGAGCTAACTATGGCTACACCTTC; CDR3aa: CASKDSGANYGYTF
abundance: .; v_gene: TRBV5-6; j_gene: TRBJ1-2; d_gene: .; CDR3nt: TGTGCCAGCAGCCCGGGCAGGCGGGGCTATGGCTACACCTTC; CDR3aa: CASSPGRRGYGYTF
abundance: once; v_gene: TRBV28; j_gene: TRBJ1-2; d_gene: .; CDR3nt: .; CDR3aa: CASSLGLVGQGAGTF
abundance: .; v_gene: TRBV3-1/TRBV3-2; j_gene: TRBJ2-1; d_gene: .; CDR3nt: TGTGCCAGCAGCCCCGCACGGGACAATGAGCAGTTCTTC; CDR3aa: CASSPARDNEQFF
abundance: .; v_gene: TRBV27; j_gene: TRBJ1-2; d_gene: .; CDR3nt: TGTGCCAGCATCGACCCCACAACAGGGGGCTACACCTTC; CDR3aa: CASIDPTTGGYTF
abundance: .; v_gene: TRBV27; j_gene: TRBJ2-5; d_gene: .; CDR3nt: TGTGCCAGCAGTTTATCGCACAGGGCGGCGGAGACCCAGTACTTC; CDR3aa: CASSLSHRAAETQYF
abundance: .; v_gene: TRBV5-1; j_gene: TRBJ1-2; d_gene: .; CDR3nt: TGCGCCAGCAGCTTGGCCGTTGACACAGGGACTAACTATGGCTACACCTTC; CDR3aa: CASSLAVDTGTNYGYTF
abundance: .; v_gene: TRBV6-6; j_gene: TRBJ1-6; d_gene: .; CDR3nt: TGTGCCAGCCGGGGGGGCAGCGCCTATAATTCACCCCTCCACTTT; CDR3aa: CASRGGSAYNSPLHF
abundance: .; v_gene: TRBV3-1/TRBV3-2; j_gene: TRBJ2-5; d_gene: .; CDR3nt: TGTGCCAGCAGCCGAGGGAGACAAGGCCAAGAGACCCAGTACTTC; CDR3aa: CASSRGRQGQETQYF
abundance: .; v_gene: TRBV4-1; j_gene: TRBJ2-1; d_gene: TRBD2; CDR3nt: TGCGCCAGCAGCCGTTCCGGGACTAACTACAATGAGCAGTTCTTC; CDR3aa: CASSRSGTNYNEQFF
abundance: .; v_gene: TRBV4-2; j_gene: TRBJ1-3; d_gene: .; CDR3nt: TGTGCCAGCAGCCAAGTTCAAGACACGAACTCTGGAAACACCATATATTTT; CDR3aa: CASSQVQDTNSGNTIYF
abundance: .; v_gene: TRBV3-1/TRBV3-2; j_gene: TRBJ1-1; d_gene: .; CDR3nt: TGTGCCAGCAGCCCACAGGGTGGGGCTGAAGCTTTCTTT; CDR3aa: CASSPQGGAEAFF
abundance: .; v_gene: TRBV19; j_gene: TRBJ1-1; d_gene: .; CDR3nt: TGTGCCAGTAGTATCGTCCCGAACACTGAAGCTTTCTTT; CDR3aa: CASSIVPNTEAFF
abundance: .; v_gene: TRBV6-5; j_gene: TRBJ1-1; d_gene: .; CDR3nt: TGTGCCAGCGAGGTGTCGGGAACTGAAGCTTTCTTT; CDR3aa: CASEVSGTEAFF
abundance: .; v_gene: TRBV9; j_gene: TRBJ1-1; d_gene: TRBD1; CDR3nt: TGTGCCAGCAGCTTTGCCGGGACAGGGGTCGGGGGCACTGAAGCTTTCTTT; CDR3aa: CASSFAGTGVGGTEAFF
abundance: .; v_gene: TRBV6-5; j_gene: TRBJ1-1; d_gene: TRBD1; CDR3nt: TGTGCCAGCAGTTTGTACAGGGGGATGGACACTGAAGCTTTCTTT; CDR3aa: CASSLYRGMDTEAFF
abundance: few; v_gene: TRBV28; j_gene: TRBJ2-3; d_gene: TRBD2; CDR3nt: TGTGCCAGCCAACTAGCGGGGGGGACAGATACGCAGTATTTT; CDR3aa: CASQLAGGTDTQYF
abundance: .; v_gene: TRBV5-1; j_gene: TRBJ2-3; d_gene: .; CDR3nt: TGCGCCAGCAGCTTGGGCGGAGCCTATAGCACAGATACGCAGTATTTT; CDR3aa: CASSLGGAYSTDTQYF
abundance: few; v_gene: TRBV9; j_gene: TRBJ1-1; d_gene: .; CDR3nt: TGTGCCAGCAGCGCTTTAGGGGGGGCTGAAGCTTTCTTT; CDR3aa: CASSALGGAEAFF
abundance: .; v_gene: TRBV11-2; j_gene: TRBJ1-2; d_gene: TRBD1; CDR3nt: TGTGCCAGCAGCTTCCAGGGGGCGGTAGGCTATGGCTACACCTTC; CDR3aa: CASSFQGAVGYGYTF
abundance: .; v_gene: TRBV27; j_gene: TRBJ2-2; d_gene: .; CDR3nt: TGTGCCAGCAGTTTAGATGGAGGCGGAGGGTCCGGGGAGCTGTTTTTT; CDR3aa: CASSLDGGGGSGELFF